This is a list of T cell receptor beta chains from one sample in a study of control samples from healthy donors and cancer patients. Sequenced by immunoSEQ multiplex PCR; TCRdb stores in-frame clones only, minus some. The table includes around 140,000 clones, more than 90% detected once. Sequencing was done on a sample of blood. The receptors here all came from a man between 18 and 35 years old in good health. The CDR3 runs from the conserved cysteine through the conserved F or W. The order of the fields is clone size, D gene, CDR3 length, V gene, J gene, CDR3 protein, CDR3 DNA. The D gene is left open where the match is weak. Where a row states a size, it is once, few, many or the class of an expanded clone; other rows omit it.

-,TRBD2,16,TRBV19,TRBJ2-5,CASSDPSRGVQETQYF,TGTGCCAGTAGTGACCCCTCCCGGGGGGTCCAAGAGACCCAGTACTTC
-,-,14,TRBV5-1,TRBJ2-2,CASSQDRNTGELFF,TGCGCCAGCAGCCAAGACAGGAACACCGGGGAGCTGTTTTTT
-,-,11,TRBV6-5,TRBJ2-7,CASRDGGQQYF,TGTGCCAGCAGAGATGGGGGGCAGCAGTACTTC
-,-,16,TRBV27,TRBJ1-1,CASSSSGRALNTEAFF,TGTGCCAGCAGTTCGTCGGGGCGGGCCTTGAACACTGAAGCTTTCTTT
-,-,14,TRBV2,TRBJ1-5,CASSERRSNQPQHF,TGTGCCAGCAGTGAAAGGCGCTCCAATCAGCCCCAGCATTTT
-,-,14,TRBV10-2,TRBJ1-5,CASSELDSSQPQHF,TGCGCCAGCAGTGAGCTTGACAGTTCTCAGCCCCAGCATTTT
-,-,16,TRBV18,TRBJ1-5,CASSPPRRRDNQPQHF,TGTGCCAGCTCACCACCGCGGCGCAGAGACAATCAGCCCCAGCATTTT
once,-,16,TRBV5-6,TRBJ1-6,CASSRGLGTNNSPLHF,TGTGCCAGCAGCCGGGGCCTCGGGACGAATAATTCACCCCTCCACTTT
-,-,13,TRBV12-3/TRBV12-4,TRBJ1-6,CASPPANNSPLHF,TGTGCCAGCCCCCCAGCAAATAATTCACCCCTCCACTTT
-,TRBD2,15,TRBV27,TRBJ2-3,CASSLAGASTDTQYF,TGTGCCAGCAGTCTAGCGGGGGCGAGCACAGATACGCAGTATTTT
-,TRBD1,16,TRBV6-1,TRBJ2-7,CASSEATGGTKYEQYF,TGTGCCAGCAGTGAAGCGACAGGGGGAACGAAATACGAGCAGTACTTC
-,TRBD1,14,TRBV7-9,TRBJ1-1,CASSLYRGRTEAFF,TGTGCCAGCAGCTTATATAGGGGGCGAACTGAAGCTTTCTTT
once,-,16,TRBV6-1,TRBJ1-5,CASSAQGGVNNQPQHF,TGTGCCAGCAGTGCCCAGGGAGGAGTCAACAATCAGCCCCAGCATTTT
-,TRBD1,13,TRBV29-1,TRBJ1-2,CSVEGQGAGGYTF,TGCAGCGTTGAAGGACAGGGGGCAGGAGGCTACACCTTC
-,TRBD2,14,TRBV5-1,TRBJ2-5,CASSASAGGETQYF,TGCGCCAGCAGCGCTTCGGCGGGGGGCGAGACCCAGTACTTC
-,-,13,TRBV6-6,TRBJ1-1,CASIKGTGTEAFF,TGTGCCAGCATCAAGGGGACGGGCACTGAAGCTTTCTTT
-,-,15,TRBV6-5,TRBJ1-5,CASSFSTAGNQPQHF,TGTGCCAGCAGTTTTTCCACGGCGGGCAATCAGCCCCAGCATTTT
-,TRBD1,14,TRBV3-1/TRBV3-2,TRBJ2-7,CASSRLGDRKEQYF,TGTGCCAGCAGCCGCTTAGGGGACAGGAAAGAGCAGTACTTC
-,-,13,TRBV12-3/TRBV12-4,TRBJ2-5,CASQGRVDETQYF,TGTGCCAGCCAGGGCAGGGTCGATGAGACCCAGTACTTC
-,-,14,TRBV19,TRBJ2-1,CASLPPWGGDEQFF,TGTGCCAGCCTACCCCCGTGGGGAGGAGATGAGCAGTTCTTC
-,-,17,TRBV16,TRBJ2-1,CASSPPEGYSSYNEQFF,TGTGCCAGCAGCCCTCCTGAGGGCTACAGCTCCTACAATGAGCAGTTCTTC
-,-,10,TRBV20-1,TRBJ2-5,CSARGATQYF,TGCAGTGCTAGGGGGGCGACCCAGTACTTC
-,TRBD2,15,TRBV11-3,TRBJ2-3,CASSLADGEGHTQYF,TGTGCCAGCAGCTTAGCTGACGGGGAGGGCCATACGCAGTATTTT
-,-,15,TRBV7-9,TRBJ1-2,CASSLAGVLYYGYTF,TGTGCCAGCAGCTTAGCAGGGGTTTTATACTATGGCTACACCTTC
-,-,16,TRBV4-1,TRBJ2-7,CASSQDQTGWSYEQYF,TGCGCCAGCAGCCAAGATCAAACAGGGTGGTCCTACGAGCAGTACTTC
-,-,12,TRBV19,TRBJ1-4,CASAGLYEKLFF,TGTGCCAGCGCGGGACTGTATGAAAAACTGTTTTTT
once,-,14,TRBV9,TRBJ2-7,CASSVAGNSNEQYF,TGTGCCAGCAGCGTAGCGGGGAACTCAAACGAGCAGTACTTC
-,-,14,TRBV30,TRBJ1-4,CASRRFGLSEKLFF,TGTGCCTCCCGGAGATTTGGGCTCTCTGAAAAACTGTTTTTT
-,TRBD1,14,TRBV18,TRBJ1-1,CASSPGQGGTEAFF,TGTGCCAGCTCACCGGGACAGGGCGGGACTGAAGCTTTCTTT
few,-,14,TRBV15,TRBJ2-2,CATSRDLVAGELFF,TGTGCCACCAGCAGAGATCTAGTGGCCGGGGAGCTGTTTTTT
-,-,16,TRBV5-6,TRBJ1-2,CASSARNRVPHYGYTF,TGTGCCAGCAGCGCCCGGAACAGGGTACCCCACTATGGCTACACCTTC
-,-,14,TRBV28,TRBJ1-5,CASSYRDSNQPQHF,TGTGCCAGCAGTTACAGGGACTCCAATCAGCCCCAGCATTTT
-,TRBD1,18,TRBV6-1,TRBJ2-6,CASGEDRGLLSGANVLTF,TGTGCCAGCGGGGAAGACAGGGGGCTGCTCTCTGGGGCCAACGTCCTGACTTTC
-,-,15,TRBV5-1,TRBJ2-2,CASSFGTSNTGELFF,TGCGCCAGCAGCTTCGGGACCTCGAACACCGGGGAGCTGTTTTTT
-,-,14,TRBV13,TRBJ2-3,CASSPVLRTDTQYF,TGTGCCAGCAGCCCGGTCCTCCGCACAGATACGCAGTATTTT
-,-,11,TRBV6-5,TRBJ2-1,CASSRGNEQFF,TGTGCCAGCAGCAGAGGAAATGAGCAGTTCTTC
once,TRBD1,11,TRBV20-1,TRBJ1-2,CGGQGGNGYTF,TGCGGGGGACAGGGGGGGAATGGCTACACCTTC
-,-,12,TRBV25-1,TRBJ2-7,CASSDTSYEQYF,TGTGCCAGCAGTGACACCTCCTACGAGCAGTACTTC
once,-,13,TRBV9,TRBJ1-6,CASSVQGSSPLHF,TGTGCCAGCAGCGTGCAGGGCTCTTCACCCCTCCACTTT